Below are 19 T cell receptor beta chains sequenced from a single sample in a study of cytomegalovirus exposure and HLA in healthy donors. PCR used 60 Vbeta primers and 13 Jbeta primers. Data came from immunoSEQ multiplex PCR; TCRdb stores just in-frame clones and leaves some out. The sample includes around 100,000 clones, roughly 78% of them seen just once. Material for sequencing was PBMCs. The receptors stem from a woman between 40 and 50 years old in good health and CMV-seronegative.

V is TRBV5-4 and J is TRBJ2-7; 10 bases map to TRBD2. The CDR3 is 15 amino acids. The germline CDR1 and CDR2 sequences are SGHNT and YYREEE (reference sequence). Trimming removed 1 base from V and 5 bases from J; junction bases left unmatched: 6. The CDR3 nucleotides are TGTGCCAGCAGCTTGAGTCTAGCGGGAGAAAACGAGCAGTACTTC. Amino acids: CASSLSLAGENEQYF. The full variable domain, in which reference TRBV5-4 and TRBJ2-7 provide the parts outside the CDR3, is ETGVTQSPTHLIKTRGQQVTLRCSSQSGHNTVSWYQQALGQGPQFIFQYYREEENGRGNFPPRFSGLQFPNYSSELNVNALELDDSALYLCASSLSLAGENEQYFGPGTRLTVT.

The chain employs TRBV5-4 and TRBJ2-5; tentative D call: TRBD2 (5 bases). The CDR3 runs to 14 residues. The V end lost 0 bases, the J end lost 2 bases, and 8 bases lay between the germline ends. CDR1 and CDR2 (germline): SGHNT, YYREEE (reference sequence). The CDR3 reads CASSLETRQETQYF. The CDR3 nucleotides are TGTGCCAGCAGCTTGGAAACTAGGCAAGAGACCCAGTACTTC.

The genes are TRBV27 and TRBJ1-1; D may be TRBD1 (6 bases). The CDR3 is 14 amino acids. V lost 3 bases, J lost 1 base, and 9 bases lay in between. The germline V gene has CDR1 MNHEY and CDR2 SMNVEV (reference sequence). The CDR3 DNA reads TGTGCCAGCAGTTTCTTACAGGGGAACACTGAAGCTTTCTTT. It specifies CASSFLQGNTEAFF.

CDR3 sequence (DNA): TGCGCCAGCAGCTCCCGGCGGGGTCAGCCGGGCATAGCCAAAAACATTCAGTACTTC. Translating gives CASSSRRGQPGIAKNIQYF. The chain joins TRBV4-1 to TRBJ2-4, with D tentatively TRBD2 (6 bases). CDR1 and CDR2 (germline): MGHRA, YSYEKL. With 5 bases removed from V and 0 bases from J, the gap between germline ends came to 23 bases. This CDR3 comprises 19 residues.

The rearrangement joins TRBV5-4 to TRBJ2-1; the match to TRBD2 covers 7 bases. Losses at the gene ends were 4 bases for V and 3 bases for J; bases not matched to a gene: 7. The CDR3 consists of 15 residues. Germline V CDR1 and CDR2: SGHNT, YYREEE (reference sequence). The CDR3 is CASSVSGTFYNEQFF. The CDR3, as DNA: TGTGCCAGCAGCGTCAGCGGGACCTTCTACAATGAGCAGTTCTTC.

This clone came up a few times. V gene TRBV11-2 combines with J gene TRBJ2-7, with D perhaps matching TRBD2 (5 bases). The germline V gene encodes CDR1 SGHAT and CDR2 FQNNGV. V gave up 4 bases and J gave up 7 bases, with 17 bases separating them. CDR3 size: 14 residues. CDR3 in amino acids: CASSSVGPWEEQYF. DNA for the CDR3: TGTGCCAGCAGCTCGGTCGGTCCTTGGGAGGAGCAGTACTTC.

The chain uses TRBV5-6 and TRBJ1-2, with D possibly being TRBD1 (5 bases). CDR1 is SGHDT, CDR2 YYEEEE, per germline. With 0 bases removed from V and 5 bases from J, the gap between germline ends came to 17 bases. CDR3 length: 16 residues. This chain's CDR3 is CASSLVPQGVGYGYTF. The CDR3 nucleotides read TGTGCCAGCAGCTTGGTGCCCCAGGGTGTAGGGTATGGCTACACCTTC.

The V gene is TRBV14, the J gene TRBJ1-1, with TRBD1 identical over 7 bases. This CDR3 is built from 16 residues. In germline, CDR1 is SGHDN, CDR2 FVKESK. Trimming cost V 0 bases and J 0 bases; bases outside gene matches: 4. CDR3 sequence reads: CASSQDTGQLNTEAFF. CDR3 DNA sequence: TGTGCCAGCAGCCAAGACACGGGACAGCTGAACACTGAAGCTTTCTTT.

CDR3 coding DNA: TGTGCCAGCAGCTTAGGGCGGTACCTTAGCACAGATACGCAGTATTTT. Its protein is CASSLGRYLSTDTQYF. The chain carries TRBV7-2 and TRBJ2-3, with unresolved D. The V end lost 1 base, the J end lost 0 bases, and 11 bases lay between the germline ends. CDR1 SGHTA and CDR2 FQGNSA come from the germline V gene. The CDR3 totals 16 residues.

V and J are TRBV2 and TRBJ1-2, with D uncertain. This CDR3 comprises 13 residues. Germline V CDR1 and CDR2: SNHLY, FYNNEI. V dropped 3 bases and J dropped 14 bases, with 19 bases sitting between them. The CDR3 sequence: CASSDGDVPTRTF. The DNA of the CDR3 is TGTGCCAGCAGTGACGGGGATGTACCCACTAGGACCTTC. Based on the CDR3 plus reference TRBV2 and TRBJ1-2, the full variable domain is EPEVTQTPSHQVTQMGQEVILRCVPISNHLYFYWYRQILGQKVEFLVSFYNNEISEKSEIFDDQFSVERPDGSNFTLKIRSTKLEDSAMYFCASSDGDVPTRTFGSGTRLTVV.

The chain has TRBV6-4 and TRBJ2-3; 7 nucleotides line up with TRBD2. CDR3 size: 16 residues. Trimming removed 0 bases from V and 3 bases from J; junction bases left unmatched: 6. Looked up from germline, CDR1 is MRHNA and CDR2 is SNTAGT. The CDR3 here is CASSDSKAGVTDTQYF. The DNA of the CDR3 is TGTGCCAGCAGTGACTCGAAGGCGGGAGTGACAGATACGCAGTATTTT.

J is TRBJ2-1 and V is TRBV6-5; D uncertain. From germline, CDR1 is MNHEY and CDR2 SVGAGI. This CDR3 has 13 residues. Trimming took off 5 bases at V and 5 bases at J, with 10 bases between the two ends. DNA of the CDR3: TGTGCCAGCAGTGATTTGGCTCACAATGAGCAGTTCTTC. Amino acids: CASSDLAHNEQFF.

This rearrangement joins TRBV7-2 to TRBJ1-2, with D perhaps matching TRBD1 (5 bases). Germline CDR1 reads SGHTA; CDR2 reads FQGNSA. This CDR3 has 17 residues. Trimming removed 4 bases at V and 4 bases at J, with 22 bases between. In nucleotides, the CDR3 is TGTGCCAGCAGCTCTTACCCTACGGACATACCCGTCTATGGCTACACCTTC. This codes for CASSSYPTDIPVYGYTF.

The chain combines TRBV2 with TRBJ2-5, with 7 bases that match TRBD1. CDR1 is SNHLY, CDR2 FYNNEI, per germline. The CDR3 runs 13 residues. Trimming at V came to 8 bases and at J to 2 bases, leaving 5 bases not matched to a gene. CDR3 in DNA: TGTGCCAGCGGAAACAGGGGTCAAGAGACCCAGTACTTC. This gives the protein CASGNRGQETQYF. Full variable domain (rest looked up from reference TRBV2 and TRBJ2-5): EPEVTQTPSHQVTQMGQEVILRCVPISNHLYFYWYRQILGQKVEFLVSFYNNEISEKSEIFDDQFSVERPDGSNFTLKIRSTKLEDSAMYFCASGNRGQETQYFGPGTRLLVL.

The V call is TRBV7-9, the J call TRBJ1-2, with D unresolved. CDR1 and CDR2 (germline): SEHNR, FQNEAQ (reference sequence). The CDR3 is 14 amino acids. The V gene lost 2 bases and the J gene lost 1 base, with 8 bases spanning the gap. The CDR3 DNA reads as TGTGCCAGCAGCTTAAACAGCTTTAACTATGGCTACACCTTC. Encoded protein: CASSLNSFNYGYTF. The full variable domain, its missing parts supplied by reference TRBV7-9 and TRBJ1-2, is DTGVSQNPRHKITKRGQNVTFRCDPISEHNRLYWYRQTLGQGPEFLTYFQNEAQLEKSRLLSDRFSAERPKGSFSTLEIQRTEQGDSAMYLCASSLNSFNYGYTFGSGTRLTVV.

The J gene is TRBJ2-6, the V gene TRBV11-2; D is perhaps TRBD1 (6 bases). Per germline, CDR1 SGHAT and CDR2 FQNNGV. V was shortened by 5 bases and J by 0 bases, with 11 bases between the two germline ends. CDR3 length: 16 residues. CDR3: CASSRWTVSGANVLTF. Here the CDR3 DNA reads TGTGCCAGCAGCCGATGGACAGTCTCTGGGGCCAACGTCCTGACTTTC.

This sequence joins TRBV10-2 and TRBJ2-3; 12 bases align to TRBD2. CDR1 WSHSY and CDR2 SAAADI come from the germline V gene. The CDR3 spans 17 residues. J lost 0 bases, V lost 6 bases, and 7 bases had no gene match. CDR3 DNA sequence: TGCGCCAGCAGGGGACTAGCGGGCGGCCTCAGCACAGATACGCAGTATTTT. This sequence encodes CASRGLAGGLSTDTQYF.

Written as DNA, the CDR3 is TGTGCCAGCAGCAACGGACAGGGTCCGAATGAGCAGTTCTTC. It specifies CASSNGQGPNEQFF. J is TRBJ2-1 and V is TRBV28; 8 bases map to TRBD1. V shed 6 bases, J shed 7 bases, and the junction held 8 bases outside the gene matches. This CDR3 comprises 14 residues. Germline-derived CDR1 and CDR2 are MDHEN and SYDVKM. The full variable domain, rest sourced from reference TRBV28 and TRBJ2-1, is DVKVTQSSRYLVKRTGEKVFLECVQDMDHENMFWYRQDPGLGLRLIYFSYDVKMKEKGDIPEGYSVSREKKERFSLILESASTNQTSMYLCASSNGQGPNEQFFGPGTRLTVL.

Worth noting for this clone: One end of the junction varies from germline; a read error may be responsible. This sequence joins TRBV9 and TRBJ2-1; possible D gene TRBD1, 5 bases. CDR3 size: 15 residues. CDR1 is SGDLS and CDR2 is YYNGEE in the germline V gene. For the CDR3, the DNA is TGTGCCAGCAGCGTAGAGGGGCAGGAGTACAATGGGCAGTTCTTC. Amino acid sequence: CASSVEGQEYNGQFF. Based on the CDR3 plus reference TRBV9 and TRBJ2-1, the full variable domain is DSGVTQTPKHLITATGQRVTLRCSPRSGDLSVYWYQQSLDQGLQFLIQYYNGEERAKGNILERFSAQQFPDLHSELNLSSLELGDSALYFCASSVEGQEYNGQFFGPGTRLTVL.